This is a list of T cell receptor beta chains from one sample in a study of cytomegalovirus exposure and HLA in healthy donors. Profiling relied on immunoSEQ multiplex PCR, and the TCRdb table lists in-frame clones only, not all of them. The sample lists some 48,000 clones, approximately 88% occurring once. The sample was PBMCs. These receptors were taken from a woman in her 30s in good health and CMV-seronegative. Each CDR3 is given with its conserved first and last residue. A D gene is named only where the DNA matches it firmly. Clone size is stated in some rows and not others, as once, few, many or a class when expanded.

J | size | V | D | DNA | CDR3
TRBJ2-1 | once | TRBV15 | - | TGTGCCACCAACGCCGGGACTTACTACAATGAGCAGTTCTTC | CATNAGTYYNEQFF
TRBJ2-3 | - | TRBV28 | - | TGTGCCAGCAGTCGCGGTGACTTTGCTAGCACAGATACGCAGTATTTT | CASSRGDFASTDTQYF
TRBJ2-7 | - | TRBV4-1 | TRBD2 | TGCGCCAGCAGCCAACGGCCAGCGGGAGATCTCTACGAGCAGTACTTC | CASSQRPAGDLYEQYF
TRBJ2-7 | - | TRBV9 | TRBD2 | TGTGCCAGCAGCGTAGGCGATAGCGGGTATGCCGACGAGCAGTACTTC | CASSVGDSGYADEQYF
TRBJ2-3 | - | TRBV9 | - | TGTGCCAGCAGCTTCGGCGACTGGGGCACAGATACGCAGTATTTT | CASSFGDWGTDTQYF
TRBJ2-6 | - | TRBV2 | - | TGTGCCAGCACAAGGCGGGTGGGGGGGGCCAACGTCCTGACTTTC | CASTRRVGGANVLTF
TRBJ1-2 | few | TRBV11-2 | - | TGTGCCAGCAGCTTAGATCCGGCGGAGAGAGGCTACACCTTC | CASSLDPAERGYTF
TRBJ2-1 | once | TRBV5-5 | TRBD2 | TGTGCCAGCAGCGCCCCACTAGCGGGAGGGGGGAATGAGCAGTTCTTC | CASSAPLAGGGNEQFF
TRBJ2-7 | few | TRBV6-5 | TRBD2 | TGTGCCAGCTCTCAGCGGGAGGGCTACGAGCAGTACTTC | CASSQREGYEQYF
TRBJ2-1 | - | TRBV28 | TRBD2 | TGTGCCAGCAGGCCCGCGGGAGGGCCAATTAATGAGCAGTTCTTC | CASRPAGGPINEQFF
TRBJ1-3 | - | TRBV4-1 | - | TGCGCCAGCAGCCTATTCGACAGTGCAAGAAACACCATATATTTT | CASSLFDSARNTIYF
TRBJ2-1 | - | TRBV19 | TRBD2 | TGTGCCAGTAGTATGTGGCTAGCGGGGGGATTTGAGCAGTTCTTC | CASSMWLAGGFEQFF
TRBJ1-2 | - | TRBV18 | TRBD1 | TGTGCCAGCTCACCTCCTAGAACAGGGGGCCAGTATGGCTACACCTTC | CASSPPRTGGQYGYTF